This TCR beta chain derives from a study of shared clonotypes between healthy human individuals. Whole-study results and caveats: In having few donors, the study represented limited genetic and exposure-history diversity.

This clone was detected once. The antigen remains unidentified. The germline CDR1 and CDR2 sequences are KGHSH and LQKENI. The CDR3 covers 15 residues. Trimming took 1 base from V and 5 from J; bases not matched to a gene: 6. Produced via immunoSEQ multiplex PCR; TCRdb's table is partial and in-frame only. In the table there are some 1.5 million clones, approximately 98% of which are singletons. Material: naive CD4+ T cells sorted from blood. Subset meaning: CD45RA+ positively selected. This clonotype was obtained from a man younger than 40 in good health. The rearrangement uses TRBV18 and TRBJ2-5; 8 bases align to TRBD2. DNA for the CDR3: TGTGCCAGCTCACCACAAAGCGGGAGCACGGAGACCCAGTACTTC. It codes for CASSPQSGSTETQYF.